These T cell receptor beta chains were read from a single sample in a study of T cell responses to AZD1222 COVID-19 vaccine. The assay was immunoSEQ multiplex PCR, and TCRdb's table has in-frame clones only and misses some. In the table there are over 150,000 clones, 85% to 90% of which are singletons. The sample in question was peripheral blood, obtained 28 days after the second AZD1222 dose. The receptors were gathered from an adult who received the AZD1222 COVID-19 vaccine. The CDR3 runs from the conserved cysteine through the conserved F or W. Fields, in order: clone size, J gene, V gene, D gene, CDR3 DNA, CDR3 protein. D genes are given only for firm matches. Clone size, where shown, is once, few, many, or a class for clones that have expanded.

>.|TRBJ2-3|TRBV6-5|.
TGTGCCAGCAGTTACGGGCAGGGGACAGATACGCAGTATTTT
CASSYGQGTDTQYF
>.|TRBJ2-7|TRBV23-1|.
TGCGCCAGCAGTCGGGTTCGGGGCTCCTACGAGCAGTACTTC
CASSRVRGSYEQYF
>.|TRBJ2-2|TRBV9|.
TGTGCCAGCAGCGTCAAGCTTGCTCCCGGGGAGCTGTTTTTT
CASSVKLAPGELFF
>.|TRBJ1-1|TRBV15|TRBD1
TGTGCCACCAGCAGAGAATCAGGGGGCTGGAGTGAAGCTTTCTTT
CATSRESGGWSEAFF
>.|TRBJ1-2|TRBV7-9|.
TGTGCCAGCAGCAGCACCCGGGGATTCCATGGCTACACCTTC
CASSSTRGFHGYTF
>.|TRBJ1-1|TRBV6-1|.
TGTGCCAGCAGTGATAGGGGGGCGAACACTGAAGCTTTCTTT
CASSDRGANTEAFF
>.|TRBJ2-5|TRBV4-3|.
TGCGCCAGCAGCCAAGATTGGAGCGGGGAGACCCAGTACTTC
CASSQDWSGETQYF
>once|TRBJ1-5|TRBV7-9|.
TGTGCCAGCAGCTTAGCCGGAGGTTCCAATCAGCCCCAGCATTTT
CASSLAGGSNQPQHF
>once|TRBJ1-6|TRBV5-4|TRBD1
TGTGCCAGCAGCTTGGCGGTGGGACAGCGGGATTCACCCCTCCACTTT
CASSLAVGQRDSPLHF
>.|TRBJ1-2|TRBV20-1|.
TGCAGTGCTTGGGGGGGTTATGGCTACACCTTC
CSAWGGYGYTF
>few|TRBJ1-6|TRBV7-2|.
TGTGCCAGCAGCGAACGAAGGACAAATAATTCACCCCTCCACTTT
CASSERRTNNSPLHF
>few|TRBJ1-5|TRBV19|TRBD1
TGTGCCAGTAGGACTGGACAGGGGGTGGATCAGCCCCAGCATTTT
CASRTGQGVDQPQHF
>.|TRBJ2-7|TRBV4-3|TRBD1
TGCGCCAGCAGCCTCGGGACAGGGGGCTCCTACGAGCAGTACTTC
CASSLGTGGSYEQYF
>.|TRBJ1-1|TRBV3-1/TRBV3-2|.
TGTGCCAGCAGCAGAATAGACAGGATCTCTGAAGCTTTCTTT
CASSRIDRISEAFF
>.|TRBJ1-2|TRBV2|.
TGTGCCAGCAGTGAAGCTAGGGGCTCCGGCTACACCTTC
CASSEARGSGYTF
>.|TRBJ1-1|TRBV9|.
TGTGCCAGCGCGGGCGCCGGGAACACTGAAGCTTTCTTT
CASAGAGNTEAFF
>.|TRBJ1-5|TRBV18|.
TGTGCCAGCTCACCCTGGGAAGATCAGCCCCAGCATTTT
CASSPWEDQPQHF
>.|TRBJ1-1|TRBV18|TRBD1
TGTGCCAGCTCACCCTCCGACAGGGAAACTGAAGCTTTCTTT
CASSPSDRETEAFF
>.|TRBJ2-1|TRBV5-4|.
TGTGCCAGCAGCTTGGAGTACAGTCCCTACAATGAGCAGTTCTTC
CASSLEYSPYNEQFF
>once|TRBJ1-6|TRBV12-3/TRBV12-4|.
TGTGCCAGCAGTTTACCGGGAGGGTCACCCCTCCACTTT
CASSLPGGSPLHF
>.|TRBJ2-5|TRBV7-2|.
TGTGCCAGCAGCTTTAGGGGGGCGGAGACCCAGTACTTC
CASSFRGAETQYF
>.|TRBJ1-1|TRBV6-6|.
TGTGCCAGCAGTTACTCTCTGGGGGCGACTGAAGCTTTCTTT
CASSYSLGATEAFF
>.|TRBJ2-2|TRBV23-1|.
TGCGCCAGCAGTCAATCTTGGGGTGATTTCCATGAGAGCACCGGGGAGCTGTTTTTT
CASSQSWGDFHESTGELFF
>.|TRBJ1-2|TRBV5-8|.
TGTGCCAGCGGAACGTACACAGGACCGGCCTATGGCTACACCTTC
CASGTYTGPAYGYTF
>once|TRBJ1-1|TRBV5-1|TRBD1
TGCGCCAGTTATCAGACAGGGAAGGGGTTGGGTGAAGCTTTCTTT
CASYQTGKGLGEAFF
>.|TRBJ1-5|TRBV20-1|.
TGCAGTGCTAGTCGGGGTACAGGGTGGCAGCCCCAGCATTTT
CSASRGTGWQPQHF
>.|TRBJ1-4|TRBV30|.
TGTGCCTGGAGCAATCCTGGAGAAAAACTGTTTTTT
CAWSNPGEKLFF
>.|TRBJ2-2|TRBV7-2|.
TGTGCCAGCAGCCGACTCATCACCGGGGAGCTGTTTTTT
CASSRLITGELFF
>.|TRBJ2-3|TRBV10-1|.
TGCGCCAGCAGTGATGTAGCGGCCCCCACAGATACGCAGTATTTT
CASSDVAAPTDTQYF
>.|TRBJ2-2|TRBV2|TRBD1
TGTGCCAGCAGTCACCGGGACAGGGATCTCGGGGAGCTGTTTTTT
CASSHRDRDLGELFF
>.|TRBJ2-2|TRBV11-3|.
TGTGCCAGCTCAGGGAACACCGGGGAGCTGTTTTTT
CASSGNTGELFF
>.|TRBJ2-7|TRBV5-6|TRBD2
TGTGCCAGCAGCTTGAGACTAGCCTACTACGAGCAGTACTTC
CASSLRLAYYEQYF
>.|TRBJ1-5|TRBV15|.
TGTGCCACTAAACCGGGACCGACTAGCAATCAGCCCCAGCATTTT
CATKPGPTSNQPQHF
>.|TRBJ1-4|TRBV19|.
TGTGCCAGTAGATCGACAGCCTACCATGAAAAACTGTTTTTT
CASRSTAYHEKLFF
>.|TRBJ2-4|TRBV30|.
TGTGCCTGGAGCAGGGAGGGGGTTTCGAACTTC
CAWSREGVSNF
>.|TRBJ2-7|TRBV5-1|.
TGCGCCAGCAGCCCGTCACAGGCATCCTACGAGCAGTACTTC
CASSPSQASYEQYF
>few|TRBJ1-4|TRBV25-1|.
TGTGCCAGCAGTGAAACAGGATCTGGGAATGAAAAACTGTTTTTT
CASSETGSGNEKLFF
>once|TRBJ2-4|TRBV18|.
TGTGCCAGCTCACCTCCCACAATAGCCAAAAACATTCAGTACTTC
CASSPPTIAKNIQYF
>.|TRBJ2-1|TRBV7-9|.
TGTGCCAGCAGCCTGGGGGCGGCCCGTCAGGGGAAGTTCTTC
CASSLGAARQGKFF
>.|TRBJ2-2|TRBV29-1|.
TGCAGCGTGCAATCCGGGTCAGTCACCGGGGAGCTGTTTTTT
CSVQSGSVTGELFF
>.|TRBJ1-2|TRBV4-3|.
TGCGCCAGCAGCCAAGTTACAGGGAAGGACTACACCTTC
CASSQVTGKDYTF
>.|TRBJ2-7|TRBV15|TRBD1
TGTGCCACCAGCAGAGATCCCGGGACAGGGGACCAAAAGCAGTACTTC
CATSRDPGTGDQKQYF
>.|TRBJ2-3|TRBV5-1|.
TGCGCCAGCAGCTCCCTGACTAGGGGTACAGATACGCAGTATTTT
CASSSLTRGTDTQYF